A selection of T cell receptor beta chains follows, all from one sample in a study of T cells after yellow fever vaccination. A single record per CDR3 protein comes from TCRdb applying MiXCR to the 5' RACE reads. This table holds approximately 160,000 distinct CDR3 sequences, over 7% found once. Material: CD8+ T cells sorted from PBMCs, obtained 45 days after the yellow fever booster vaccination. Receptors were obtained from a young man who received the YFV17D yellow fever vaccine. Both conserved end residues are part of each CDR3. Not all rows give a size; the values are once, few, many and, for expanded clones, a class.

CDR3: CARTLLPGLAGKQFF
V: TRBV2
size: .

CDR3: CASSRTSGGDTQYF
V: TRBV6-5
size: .

CDR3: CASSLGRGDTEAFF
V: TRBV7-3
size: few

CDR3: CASSSNRQNTGELFF
V: TRBV7-2
size: few

CDR3: CATSRTLPTEAFF
V: TRBV15
size: few

CDR3: CASSLVLGLDTQYF
V: TRBV7-9
size: few

CDR3: CASSLAGRGGDEQFF
V: TRBV5-1
size: .

CDR3: CASSLDLGPRLAQYF
V: TRBV11-3
size: .

CDR3: CSATSSGLANYEQYF
V: TRBV20-1
size: few

CDR3: CASSLGGLNYEQYF
V: TRBV7-6
size: few

CDR3: CASGITGTGPYNEQFF
V: TRBV12-5
size: few

CDR3: CASSQRLAVHPDTQYF
V: TRBV4-3
size: .

CDR3: CASSLGGGGVYEQYF
V: TRBV7-2
size: .

CDR3: CASSYAPGTPYEQYF
V: TRBV6-2/TRBV6-3
size: few

CDR3: CASSLATGADTQYF
V: TRBV7-2
size: few

CDR3: CASSRDPETGMNTEAFF
V: TRBV7-6
size: many

CDR3: CASSSTTGVTEAFF
V: TRBV12-3/TRBV12-4
size: few

CDR3: CASSLNYEQYF
V: TRBV7-9
size: many

CDR3: CASSQALFYGYTF
V: TRBV14
size: few

CDR3: CASSLEQVSYEQYF
V: TRBV5-1
size: .

CDR3: CASKALADTGELFF
V: TRBV2
size: few

CDR3: CASSDGRVSGNTIYF
V: TRBV10-1
size: .

CDR3: CATSSPGLITGELFF
V: TRBV15
size: many

CDR3: CASSPIGNQEQFF
V: TRBV7-2
size: .

CDR3: CASSVGAGETYNEQFF
V: TRBV9
size: .

CDR3: CASSPGLALGETQYF
V: TRBV5-6
size: .

CDR3: CASSLSSFPGSSYNEQFF
V: TRBV7-6
size: few

CDR3: CASSPGVGRENYGYTF
V: TRBV9
size: few

CDR3: CASSLSSGAGLRNEKLFF
V: TRBV27
size: many

CDR3: CASSPGHGYGYTF
V: TRBV7-9
size: .

CDR3: CASSYSGGTFTDTQYF
V: TRBV6-5
size: many

CDR3: CASSLARQAQETQYF
V: TRBV7-7
size: many